This TCR beta chain was obtained from a study of blood T cell repertoires in COVID-19. Study-wide context: Both acute and convalescent COVID-19 samples were obtained from the United States, Italy and Spain. From T cells, B-cell-depleted T cells, or PBMCs came the material, which was cDNA or gDNA.

V was cut by 0 bases and J by 1 base, with 6 bases left in between. Germline CDR1 and CDR2: MGHRA and YSYEKL. This CDR3 is 14 amino acids long. This clone was observed a few times. Authors' data handling: Reference gene primer amplification gave nucleated cell count estimates. Method: immunoSEQ multiplex PCR; TCRdb's copy keeps in-frame clones and lacks some. Clone size and V and J calls were adopted from that table, with D and trimming inferred from the DNA. The data show 150,000 to 200,000 clones, roughly 80% seen once. Material for sequencing was peripheral blood. This rearrangement joins TRBV4-1 to TRBJ1-2; D is uncertain. The receptor's source is a man in his sixties or seventies with acute or convalescent COVID-19. The CDR3: CASSQEEGNYGYTF. The DNA for the CDR3 is TGCGCCAGCAGCCAAGAAGAGGGTAACTATGGCTACACCTTC.